Below are 17 T cell receptor beta chains sequenced from a single sample in a study of blood T cell repertoires in COVID-19. This table comes from immunoSEQ multiplex PCR, and its TCRdb copy is limited to in-frame clones, with some not included. The sample yields 100,000 to 150,000 clones, roughly 92% seen once. Input material: peripheral blood. Receptors were obtained from a man in his forties or fifties with COVID-19, enrolled during active disease.

V usage is TRBV9 and J usage is TRBJ1-1, with D maybe TRBD1 (5 bases). This CDR3 comprises 14 residues. Between the trimmed V and J ends, which lost 3 bases and 0 bases, there was a span of 9 bases. Looked up from germline, CDR1 is SGDLS and CDR2 is YYNGEE. CDR3: CASSATGLNTEAFF. DNA of the CDR3: TGTGCCAGCAGCGCCACAGGTCTGAACACTGAAGCTTTCTTT.

The chain joins TRBV28 to TRBJ2-5; tentatively, D is TRBD1 (6 bases). V was pared by 1 base and J by 2 bases, with 11 bases between. The CDR3 sequence is 15 residues long. Germline-derived CDR1 and CDR2 are MDHEN and SYDVKM. In DNA, the CDR3 is TGTGCCAGCAGTTTATACAGGGTGGGACAAGAGACCCAGTACTTC. This gives the protein CASSLYRVGQETQYF.

The chain is built from TRBV21-1 and TRBJ2-7; whether TRBD1, the table's D call, matches the DNA was not checked. TRBV21-1 is designated a pseudogene. CDR3 length equals 23 residues. The CDR3 sequence: CASSIPVQGVPPVCEFPAYEQYV. CDR3 coding DNA: TGTGCCAGCAGCATTCCGGTGCAGGGTGTCCCCCCCGTATGCGAGTTCCCTGCCTACGAGCAGTACGTC.

The V and J genes are TRBV28 and TRBJ1-5; 10 bases are shared with TRBD1. CDR3 size: 18 residues. CDR1 is MDHEN, CDR2 SYDVKM, per germline. Unmatched junction bases numbered 10, after V lost 4 bases and J lost 1 base. The CDR3 loop reads CASSSYWMDRGSNQPQHF. CDR3 coding DNA: TGTGCCAGCAGTTCTTACTGGATGGACAGGGGGAGCAATCAGCCCCAGCATTTT.

The chain is built from TRBV7-2 and TRBJ1-1; D remains unclear. Trimming took off 3 bases at V and 5 bases at J, with 10 bases between the two ends. Germline assignment: CDR1 SGHTA and CDR2 FQGNSA. This CDR3 is built from 13 residues. CDR3 nucleotides: TGTGCCAGCAGCTTCTGGGCAAGGACTGAAGCTTTCTTT. Residues: CASSFWARTEAFF.

The chain combines TRBV7-6 with TRBJ2-2; 11 nucleotides line up with TRBD2. CDR1 and CDR2 (germline): SGHVS, FNYEAQ. CDR3 size: 15 residues. After removal of 1 base from V and 6 bases from J, the junction contained 1 base not matched to a gene. CDR3 amino acids: CASSLGTSGPGELFF. For the CDR3, the DNA is TGTGCCAGCAGCTTAGGGACTAGCGGGCCCGGGGAGCTGTTTTTT.

The chain is built from TRBV7-9 and TRBJ2-1; perhaps TRBD2 as D (5 bases). This CDR3 contains 14 residues. Germline values: CDR1 SEHNR, CDR2 FQNEAQ (reference sequence). V was clipped by 1 base and J by 7 bases, with 11 bases between them. CDR3 sequence reads: CASSLGRRSNEQFF. As DNA, the CDR3 is TGTGCCAGCAGCTTAGGCAGGAGGTCAAATGAGCAGTTCTTC.

The gene calls are TRBV10-3 and TRBJ1-5; D possibly corresponds to TRBD1 (5 bases). This CDR3 region has 14 residues. The germline CDR1 and CDR2 sequences are ENHRY and SYGVKD. V lost 3 bases and J 7 bases, leaving 13 bases between the germline ends. The CDR3 spells CAISDPRGDQPQHF. CDR3 DNA: TGTGCCATCAGTGACCCTCGCGGGGACCAGCCCCAGCATTTT.

The gene calls are TRBV15 and TRBJ1-6; possible D gene TRBD1, 5 bases. This CDR3 contains 14 residues. V lost 5 bases and J 10 bases, leaving 15 bases between the germline ends. Per the germline V gene, CDR1 is LNHNV and CDR2 is YYDKDF (reference sequence). The CDR3 spells CATSRGSVRSPLHF. CDR3 DNA sequence: TGTGCCACCAGCCGGGGGAGCGTCCGCTCACCCCTCCACTTT.

This sequence joins TRBV10-2 and TRBJ1-1, with D tentatively TRBD1 (6 bases). Trimming took 6 bases from V and 1 from J, leaving 6 bases between them. CDR1 is WSHSY, CDR2 SAAADI, per germline. The CDR3 covers 12 residues. CDR3 nucleotides: TGCGCCAGCAGACAGGGGAACACTGAAGCTTTCTTT. Its translation is CASRQGNTEAFF.

This sequence joins TRBV7-9 and TRBJ1-1, with 8 bases lining up with TRBD1. The CDR3 extends over 14 amino acids. Trimming cost V 3 bases and J 4 bases; bases outside gene matches: 4. Germline CDR1 SEHNR, CDR2 FQNEAQ (reference sequence). CDR3 DNA sequence: TGTGCCAGCAGCTTTGACAGGGGAGCCACTGAAGCTTTCTTT. This translates into CASSFDRGATEAFF.

The chain combines TRBV18 with TRBJ2-2; perhaps TRBD1 as D (5 bases). Germline assignment: CDR1 KGHSH and CDR2 LQKENI. V was shortened by 6 bases and J by 0 bases, with 14 bases between the two germline ends. The CDR3 spans 16 residues. The CDR3 DNA reads as TGTGCCAGCTCTCCAGGACACCCCGCGAACACCGGGGAGCTGTTTTTT. This gives the protein CASSPGHPANTGELFF.

The chain uses TRBV6-6 and TRBJ2-2; D is ambiguous. This CDR3 comprises 13 residues. The V end was cut by 2 bases, the J end by 4 bases, with 5 bases between. CDR1 and CDR2 (germline): MNHNY, SVGAGI (reference sequence). The CDR3 DNA is TGTGCCAGCAGTTACGCTAGCACCGGGGAGCTGTTTTTT. Residues: CASSYASTGELFF.

The chain employs TRBV6-2 or TRBV6-3 and TRBJ1-2, with unresolved D. CDR1 is MNHEY, CDR2 SVGEGT, per germline. The CDR3 runs 14 residues. V lost 5 bases to trimming and J lost 3 bases, with 13 bases between them. CDR3 protein: CASSPPESYYGYTF. The CDR3 nucleotides read TGTGCCAGCAGTCCCCCGGAGAGCTACTATGGCTACACCTTC.

The chain carries TRBV7-9 and TRBJ2-2; D gene unclear. Deletions cut 4 bases from V and 4 bases from J, with 16 bases between. Germline CDR1 reads SEHNR; CDR2 reads FQNEAQ (reference sequence). The CDR3 consists of 16 residues. CDR3 region: CASSSTTANPTGELFF. CDR3 in DNA: TGTGCCAGCAGCTCCACGACTGCCAATCCCACCGGGGAGCTGTTTTTT. Drawing the rest from reference TRBV7-9 and TRBJ2-2, the complete variable domain is DTGVSQNPRHKITKRGQNVTFRCDPISEHNRLYWYRQTLGQGPEFLTYFQNEAQLEKSRLLSDRFSAERPKGSFSTLEIQRTEQGDSAMYLCASSSTTANPTGELFFGEGSRLTVL.

The chain has TRBV5-1 and TRBJ2-1; 16 nucleotides match TRBD2. The CDR3 has 17 amino acids. The ends lost 3 bases at V and 8 bases at J; junction bases unmatched: 8. CDR1 SGHRS and CDR2 YFSETQ come from the germline V gene. CDR3 nucleotide sequence: TGCGCCAGCAGCTCCGGGACTAGCGGGAGGGCCAGGGATGAGCAGTTCTTC. Encoded protein: CASSSGTSGRARDEQFF.

This clone was observed a few times. The chain links TRBV27 to TRBJ2-2; 13 bases map to TRBD2. V trimming: 6 bases; J trimming: 7 bases; junction bases outside the gene matches: 8. CDR1 and CDR2 from the germline V gene are MNHEY and SMNVEV (reference sequence). The CDR3 totals 16 residues. CDR3: CASRGLAGEGDGELFF. The DNA of the CDR3 is TGTGCCAGCAGAGGACTAGCGGGAGAGGGGGACGGGGAGCTGTTTTTT.